A single sample gave rise to the 20 T cell receptor beta chains below, sequenced in a study of blood T cell repertoires in COVID-19. TCRdb's copy holds only in-frame clones and misses some; the assay was immunoSEQ multiplex PCR. The profile shows some 130,000 clones, more than 75% of them singletons. The sample taken for sequencing was peripheral blood. Receptors originate from a man aged 55 to 70 with COVID-19, enrolled during active disease.

Only one count was recorded for this clone. This chain connects TRBV19 to TRBJ2-7; D unclear. This CDR3 comprises 14 residues. The ends were cut back, 3 bases at V and 1 base at J, with 10 bases in the middle. The germline V gene encodes CDR1 LNHDA and CDR2 SQIVND (reference sequence). DNA for the CDR3: TGTGCCAGTAGTATTACAGAGAAGTCCTACGAGCAGTACTTC. The encoded protein is CASSITEKSYEQYF.

The V and J genes are TRBV12-3 or TRBV12-4 and TRBJ2-3; D not resolved. This CDR3 has 12 residues. The V gene lost 5 bases and the J gene lost 0 bases, with 3 bases spanning the gap. In nucleotides, the CDR3 is TGTGCCAGCAGTCATAGCACAGATACGCAGTATTTT. It translates to CASSHSTDTQYF.

The rearrangement uses TRBV5-4 and TRBJ2-1; the D gene is possibly TRBD1 (7 bases). The CDR3 runs to 14 residues. Between the trimmed V and J ends, which lost 3 bases and 7 bases, there was a span of 14 bases. From germline, CDR1 is SGHNT and CDR2 YYREEE (reference sequence). This CDR3 is CASSWPGGLNEQFF. The CDR3 DNA reads as TGTGCCAGCAGCTGGCCAGGGGGGCTGAATGAGCAGTTCTTC.

The CDR3: CASSRGLAVDNEQFF. For the CDR3, the DNA is TGTGCCAGCAGCAGAGGACTAGCAGTTGACAATGAGCAGTTCTTC. The J gene is TRBJ2-1, the V gene TRBV5-4; 8 nucleotides line up with TRBD2. J gave up 5 bases and V 4 bases, and 8 bases lay outside the gene matches. Germline V lookup: CDR1 SGHNT, CDR2 YYREEE (reference sequence). The CDR3 is 15 amino acids.

The chain couples TRBV7-9 to TRBJ2-7, with D possibly TRBD1 on 5 matching bases. CDR1 is SEHNR, CDR2 FQNEAQ, per germline (reference sequence). Trimming cost V 2 bases and J 5 bases, with 10 bases left between them. The CDR3 has 13 amino acids. The CDR3 loop is CASSLKGRDEQYF. The DNA of the CDR3 is TGTGCCAGCAGCTTAAAAGGCAGGGACGAGCAGTACTTC.

This sequence joins TRBV5-5 and TRBJ2-2, with unresolved D. This CDR3 is 13 amino acids long. In germline, CDR1 is SGHKS, CDR2 YYEKEE (reference sequence). Trimming took 1 base from V and 6 from J, leaving 7 bases between them. CDR3 in DNA: TGTGCCAGCAGCTTGTTGGGCTCCGGGGAGCTGTTTTTT. Amino acid sequence: CASSLLGSGELFF. The whole variable domain, filled in from reference TRBV5-5 and TRBJ2-2, reads DAGVTQSPTHLIKTRGQQVTLRCSPISGHKSVSWYQQVLGQGPQFIFQYYEKEERGRGNFPDRFSARQFPNYSSELNVNALLLGDSALYLCASSLLGSGELFFGEGSRLTVL.

V usage is TRBV7-2 and J usage is TRBJ2-7; D remains unclear. This CDR3 is built from 12 residues. V was cut by 5 bases and J by 6 bases, with 11 bases left in between. Germline V gives CDR1 SGHTA, CDR2 FQGNSA. In DNA, the CDR3 is TGTGCCAGCAGCCACTCCTGGTCCGAGCAGTACTTC. It encodes CASSHSWSEQYF.

The genes are TRBV29-1 and TRBJ1-2; D gene uncertain. The CDR3 consists of 12 residues. The germline gives CDR1 SQVTM, CDR2 ANQGSEA. V was shortened by 3 bases and J by 8 bases, with 13 bases between the two germline ends. The CDR3 spells CSVESRKDGYTF. In DNA form, the CDR3 reads TGCAGCGTTGAGAGCAGGAAAGACGGCTACACCTTC. The whole variable domain, remainder taken from reference TRBV29-1 and TRBJ1-2, is SAVISQKPSRDICQRGTSLTIQCQVDSQVTMMFWYRQQPGQSLTLIATANQGSEATYESGFVIDKFPISRPNLTFSTLTVSNMSPEDSSIYLCSVESRKDGYTFGSGTRLTVV.

V gene TRBV9 combines with J gene TRBJ2-7; perhaps TRBD2 as D (6 bases). The CDR3 spans 15 residues. Germline lookup yields CDR1 SGDLS and CDR2 YYNGEE. Trimming removed 0 bases from V and 1 base from J, with 11 bases in between. CDR3 DNA sequence: TGTGCCAGCAGCGTAGGGGTAGCGGAGTCCTACGAGCAGTACTTC. Its protein product is CASSVGVAESYEQYF.

DNA for the CDR3: TGTGCCAGCAGTCCAATACAGGGGGGCCATCAGCCCCAGCATTTT. Encoded protein: CASSPIQGGHQPQHF. The chain joins TRBV27 to TRBJ1-5, with 8 positions matching TRBD1. This CDR3 has 15 residues. V lost 5 bases and J lost 5; bases outside the gene matches: 8. CDR1 and CDR2 (germline): MNHEY, SMNVEV (reference sequence).

The gene calls are TRBV7-9 and TRBJ2-7; possible D gene TRBD2, 6 bases. The CDR3 loop spans 11 amino acids. Trimming cost V 4 bases and J 5 bases, with 6 bases left between them. Germline values: CDR1 SEHNR, CDR2 FQNEAQ (reference sequence). The CDR3 nucleotides are TGTGCCAGCAGCTCGGGAGACGAGCAGTACTTC. Amino acid sequence: CASSSGDEQYF.

The rearrangement uses TRBV10-2 and TRBJ1-4, with TRBD1 identical over 9 bases. V dropped 6 bases and J dropped 6; count of bases not matched to a gene: 5. The CDR3 loop spans 14 amino acids. In germline, CDR1 is WSHSY, CDR2 SAAADI. CDR3 residues: CASRTTGGDEKLFF. The CDR3 DNA reads as TGCGCCAGCAGAACGACAGGGGGTGATGAAAAACTGTTTTTT.

This chain uses TRBV3-1 (or the pseudogene TRBV3-2) with TRBJ2-5; 7 bases align to TRBD2. Germline values: CDR1 LGHDT, CDR2 YNNKEL (reference sequence). This CDR3 has 15 residues. Losses at the gene ends were 3 bases for V and 5 bases for J; bases not matched to a gene: 9. CDR3 sequence reads: CASSHRIGGYETQYF. CDR3 bases: TGTGCCAGCAGCCACCGAATCGGGGGGTATGAGACCCAGTACTTC.

This chain links TRBV19 with TRBJ2-1; the match to TRBD2 covers 14 bases. Trimming cost V 5 bases and J 4 bases; bases outside gene matches: 7. Germline V lookup: CDR1 LNHDA, CDR2 SQIVND (reference sequence). There are 17 residues in the CDR3. This chain's CDR3 is CASSSPGTSGSYNEQFF. As DNA, the CDR3 is TGTGCCAGTAGTTCCCCCGGGACTAGCGGGAGTTACAATGAGCAGTTCTTC.

This chain joins TRBV19 and TRBJ2-1; 12 bases fit TRBD1. Germline V gives CDR1 LNHDA, CDR2 SQIVND (reference sequence). The CDR3 has 16 residues. Trimming took 3 bases from V and 6 from J; bases not matched to a gene: 6. CDR3 in amino acids: CASSMVGDRGPNEQFF. CDR3 bases: TGTGCCAGTAGTATGGTGGGGGACAGGGGGCCCAATGAGCAGTTCTTC.

The chain uses TRBV10-1 and TRBJ1-1, with D tentatively TRBD1 (5 bases). CDR1 is WNHNN, CDR2 SYGVQD, per germline (reference sequence). This CDR3 has 14 residues. V was clipped by 4 bases and J by 5 bases, with 14 bases between them. CDR3 sequence (DNA): TGCGCCAGCAGTGTTGGTCAGGGCTCAACTGAAGCTTTCTTT. Encoded protein: CASSVGQGSTEAFF.

The V and J genes are TRBV5-1 and TRBJ1-1, with D perhaps TRBD1 (5 bases). V shed 0 bases and J shed 6 bases, with 12 bases lying between them. CDR3 length: 14 amino acids. Germline V gene lookup returns CDR1 SGHRS and CDR2 YFSETQ. As DNA, the CDR3 is TGCGCCAGCAGCTTGGGGCCCGGGGGTGCTGAAGCTTTCTTT. This codes for CASSLGPGGAEAFF.

Concerning this clone itself: The identical CDR3 is also encoded by other nucleotide sequences in the sample. V usage is TRBV3-1 (or the pseudogene TRBV3-2) and J usage is TRBJ1-3, with D perhaps TRBD1 (5 bases). CDR1 and CDR2 from the germline V gene are LGHDT and YNNKEL (reference sequence). The ends were cut back, 1 base at V and 2 bases at J, with 9 bases in the middle. CDR3 length equals 15 residues. The CDR3 reads CASSQVPGTGNTIYF. DNA for the CDR3: TGTGCCAGCAGCCAAGTTCCAGGGACTGGAAACACCATATATTTT.

This chain joins TRBV27 and TRBJ2-3; 11 positions agree with TRBD2. The V gene's germline CDR1 is MNHEY and CDR2 SMNVEV (reference sequence). The CDR3 has 17 residues. V shed 4 bases, J shed 5 bases, and the junction held 11 bases outside the gene matches. The CDR3 region is CASSWSSGRASGDTQYF. In DNA, the CDR3 is TGTGCCAGCAGTTGGAGTAGCGGGAGGGCCTCGGGAGATACGCAGTATTTT.

The CDR3: CASSFAAGSNTEAFF. The DNA of the CDR3 is TGTGCCAGCAGCTTTGCAGCGGGCTCGAACACTGAAGCTTTCTTT. This chain uses TRBV5-4 with TRBJ1-1, with D unclear. The germline V gene encodes CDR1 SGHNT and CDR2 YYREEE (reference sequence). Trimming cost V 2 bases and J 1 base, with 12 bases left between them. The CDR3 sequence is 15 residues long.